This T cell receptor beta chain was recorded in a study of shared clonotypes between healthy human individuals. Regarding the study as a whole: Sequencing depth was expected to influence donor clonotype sharing. Exclusively blood specimens were collected; tissue repertoires likely differ. A limitation of the genetic and exposure-history diversity represented arose from few donors.

Investigators divided CD4+ cells into CD45RA+ naive and CD45RA-negative memory subsets. In the case of this clone: What it recognizes is unknown.

Trimming took 1 base from V and 3 from J; bases not matched to a gene: 1. The CDR3 has 14 residues. From germline, CDR1 is MGHDK and CDR2 SYGVNS. The method was immunoSEQ multiplex PCR; TCRdb's version includes in-frame clones alone and lacks a portion of them. This table has roughly 2.5 million clones, just over 90% appearing once. The J gene is TRBJ2-5, the V gene TRBV25-1; 8 bases are shared with TRBD1. The sequence derives from a young man in good health. The sample comprised naive CD4+ T cells sorted from blood. Subset reported: CD45RA+ positively selected. The CDR3 is CASSELDREETQYF. In DNA, the CDR3 is TGTGCCAGCAGTGAATTGGACAGGGAAGAGACCCAGTACTTC. The full variable domain, with the rest looked up from reference TRBV25-1 and TRBJ2-5, is EADIYQTPRYLVIGTGKKITLECSQTMGHDKMYWYQQDPGMELHLIHYSYGVNSTEKGDLSSESTVSRIRTEHFPLTLESARPSHTSQYLCASSELDREETQYFGPGTRLLVL.